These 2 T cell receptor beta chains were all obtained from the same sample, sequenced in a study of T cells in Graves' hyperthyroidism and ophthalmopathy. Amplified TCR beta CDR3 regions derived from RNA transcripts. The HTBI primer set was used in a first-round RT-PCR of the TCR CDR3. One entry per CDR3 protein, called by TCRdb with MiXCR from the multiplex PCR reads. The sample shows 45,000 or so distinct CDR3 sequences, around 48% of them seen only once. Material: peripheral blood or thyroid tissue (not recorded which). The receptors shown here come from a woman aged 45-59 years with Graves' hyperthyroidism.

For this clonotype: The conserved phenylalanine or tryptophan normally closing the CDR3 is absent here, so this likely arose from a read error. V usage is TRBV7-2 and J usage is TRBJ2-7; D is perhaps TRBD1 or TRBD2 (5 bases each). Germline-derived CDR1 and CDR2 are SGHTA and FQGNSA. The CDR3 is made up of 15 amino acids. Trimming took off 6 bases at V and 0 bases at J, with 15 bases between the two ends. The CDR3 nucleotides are TGTGCCAGCAGTCCCGGGGTAGGGGCCTCCTACGAGCAGTACCTC. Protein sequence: CASSPGVGASYEQYL.

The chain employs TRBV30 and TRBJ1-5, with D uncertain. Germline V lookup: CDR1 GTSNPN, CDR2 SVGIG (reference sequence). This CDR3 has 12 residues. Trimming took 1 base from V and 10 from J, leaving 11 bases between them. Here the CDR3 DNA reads TGTGCCTGGAGTGCAGCACCGGGACCCCAGCATTTT. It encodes CAWSAAPGPQHF.